These T cell receptor beta chains were read from a single sample in a study of blood T cell repertoires in COVID-19. The data were produced by immunoSEQ multiplex PCR, yet TCRdb's version contains in-frame clones alone and is incomplete. The sample consists of fewer than 200,000 clones, about 86% of them appearing once. Sequencing was done on a sample of PBMCs or T cells enriched from blood (not recorded which). The receptors shown here come from a woman between 50 and 59 years old in a cohort exposed to, infected with or recovered from COVID-19 (not recorded which). Each CDR3 is given with its conserved first and last residue.

v_gene	j_gene	CDR3aa
TRBV5-1	TRBJ2-5	CASSTGDRQETQYF
TRBV5-8	TRBJ2-7	CASSPRVAGAYEQYF
TRBV5-1	TRBJ2-4	CAIHGLAGGLMLAKNIQYF
TRBV4-2	TRBJ1-3	CASSQEAQGGNTIYF
TRBV28	TRBJ1-1	CASTRLTGEAFF
TRBV7-2	TRBJ2-7	CASSQEGVGYEQYF
TRBV7-3	TRBJ2-1	CASSRGLLDNEQFF
TRBV9	TRBJ1-3	CASSGGLSGNTIYF
TRBV3-1/TRBV3-2	TRBJ2-5	CASSLYRGQGKYQETQYF
TRBV3-1/TRBV3-2	TRBJ2-3	CASSLRTSGYTDTQYF
TRBV6-2/TRBV6-3	TRBJ1-1	CASSTGYTNTEAFF
TRBV30	TRBJ1-6	CAWSVRGEVHF
TRBV5-1	TRBJ2-5	CASGRGDGEETQYF
TRBV18	TRBJ1-4	CASSPGQDNEKLFF
TRBV5-6	TRBJ1-2	CASSPPGTVGSGYTF
TRBV6-5	TRBJ2-7	CASSKDRTTYEQYF
TRBV11-2	TRBJ2-3	CASSPGQLSTDTQYF
TRBV28	TRBJ1-3	CASSLNSGNTIYF
TRBV30	TRBJ2-5	CAWSVRGGGGPQETQYF
TRBV12-3/TRBV12-4	TRBJ1-5	CASKGQIEQPQHF
TRBV28	TRBJ2-7	CASSLVGLSRGYEQYF
TRBV19	TRBJ2-5	CASSTATAGGYQETQYF